Given below is one TCR beta chain in context. What it recognizes is unknown. This sample was taken from a study of vaccination and CD4 T cells after COVID-19. Background on the study: Once diagnosed, patients had post-COVID samples drawn a median 101 days later (range 35 to 161). Cultures designated as controls were supplied with a CEFX pool, an HIV-1 Nef pool, or no peptide. Study-level results: In convalescent patients, a median roughly 86% of post-vaccine SARS-CoV-2-reactive clones appeared only after vaccination.

Sequencing of the DNA from cultured CD4+ T cells was carried out with the Oncomine TCR Beta short-read assay. TCRdb ran MiXCR on the PCR reads and lists one entry per CDR3 protein. This sample yields over 13,000 distinct CDR3 sequences, of which roughly 58% are seen a single time; about 8.1% belongs to the top ten. The treatment: roughly 11-day PBMC culture with coronavirus spike peptide pools or control peptides (ViraFEST assay). It was on days 3 and 7 that half the medium was replaced with fresh IL-2 medium. The receptor's source is a human donor who had recovered from COVID-19. Sequencing was performed on CD4+ T cells from blood, cultured in vitro, taken before SARS-CoV-2 vaccination.

CDR3 sequence (DNA): TGTGCCAGCAGCCCAGGGGTGTACCAAGAGACCCAGTACTTC. It codes for CASSPGVYQETQYF. The gene calls are TRBV7-3 and TRBJ2-5, with D maybe TRBD1 (6 bases). The germline V gene encodes CDR1 SGHTA and CDR2 FQGTGA. Between the trimmed V and J ends, which lost 5 bases and 0 bases, there was a span of 10 bases. The CDR3 runs to 14 residues.